The clone carrying this T cell receptor beta chain came up a few times. TCRdb re-derived calls from the PCR reads in MiXCR, one entry per CDR3 protein. The sample consists of approximately 9,300 distinct CDR3 sequences, about a quarter of them appearing once. The sample is drawn from a study of immune characterization of retroperitoneal liposarcoma. The CDR3 extends over 15 amino acids. Germline-derived CDR1 and CDR2 are WSHSY and SAAADI. V trimming: 6 bases; J trimming: 9 bases; junction bases outside the gene matches: 10. Source material: tumor tissue. V is TRBV10-2 and J is TRBJ2-2, with 10 bases aligning to TRBD2. This receptor was obtained from a male donor with retroperitoneal liposarcoma. The CDR3 protein is CASRWTSGPTRELFF. CDR3 DNA sequence: TGCGCCAGCAGATGGACTAGCGGACCTACCCGGGAGCTGTTTTTT.